The 4 T cell receptor beta chains reported below all come from one sample, sequenced in a study of control samples from healthy donors and cancer patients. Sequencing used immunoSEQ multiplex PCR; TCRdb keeps in-frame clones, though not all of them. Among around 140,000 clones listed, 85% to 95% were seen once. The sample taken for sequencing was blood. The receptors were sampled from a man aged 35 to 55 in good health.

CDR3 DNA sequence: TGTGCCAGCAGACTCCAGACAGGGGGCTATCAGCCCCAGCATTTT. Encoded protein: CASRLQTGGYQPQHF. The chain combines TRBV28 with TRBJ1-5; 10 nucleotides line up with TRBD1. V shed 6 bases and J 5 bases; nucleotides not matched to a gene: 7. The CDR3 has 15 amino acids. Germline lookup yields CDR1 MDHEN and CDR2 SYDVKM.

This chain joins TRBV29-1 and TRBJ2-4, with TRBD2 matching over 9 bases. This CDR3 contains 13 residues. V was clipped by 1 base and J by 7 bases; unmatched bases: 2. CDR1 and CDR2 (germline): SQVTM, ANQGSEA. DNA for the CDR3: TGCAGCGTTGAAGGGGGACTAGCCAACATTCAGTACTTC. This encodes CSVEGGLANIQYF.

J is TRBJ2-2 and V is TRBV12-3 or TRBV12-4; unclear D gene. This CDR3 is built from 13 residues. V was shortened by 3 bases and J by 7 bases, with 9 bases between the two germline ends. The DNA of the CDR3 is TGTGCCAGCAGTTTTGAGAAAGGCGGGGAGCTGTTTTTT. Protein sequence: CASSFEKGGELFF.

The CDR3: CASSSRQGGYNEQFF. The CDR3 DNA sequence: TGTGCCAGTAGTTCGAGACAGGGTGGCTACAATGAGCAGTTCTTC. This chain links TRBV19 with TRBJ2-1, with 7 bases lining up with TRBD1. V shed 5 bases, J shed 3 bases, and the junction held 7 bases outside the gene matches. The CDR3 is 15 amino acids. Per germline, CDR1 LNHDA and CDR2 SQIVND (reference sequence).